This is a list of T cell receptor beta chains from one sample in a study of cytomegalovirus exposure and HLA in healthy donors. Here immunoSEQ multiplex PCR was the method, and the copy in TCRdb shows in-frame clones only, minus some. The sample shows 130,000 to 150,000 clones, around 76% of them seen only once. The sequenced material came from PBMCs. These receptors came from a male donor in good health and CMV-seronegative. The CDR3 runs from the conserved cysteine through the conserved F or W. The D gene is left open where the match is weak. A clone size is listed for some rows: how often the clone was seen (once, few, many), or a class if it is expanded.

TRBJ1-5 | NA | TRBV6-6 | NA | CASSPGVGQPQHF | TGTGCCAGCAGTCCAGGGGTAGGACAGCCCCAGCATTTT
TRBJ1-2 | NA | TRBV6-6 | NA | CASSYVGQNYGYTF | TGTGCCAGCAGTTACGTGGGACAAAACTATGGCTACACCTTC
TRBJ1-1 | NA | TRBV7-8 | NA | CASSPRSRRGDTEAFF | TGTGCCAGCAGCCCCCGATCCAGACGGGGGGATACTGAAGCTTTCTTT
TRBJ1-2 | NA | TRBV7-9 | TRBD1 | CASSLVGTGGYRYTF | TGTGCCAGCAGCTTAGTGGGGACAGGGGGCTATCGCTACACCTTC
TRBJ2-7 | NA | TRBV4-1 | NA | CASSPEGVRAYEQYF | TGCGCCAGCAGCCCGGAAGGAGTCAGAGCCTACGAGCAGTACTTC
TRBJ1-1 | NA | TRBV29-1 | NA | CSVGGAHEAFF | TGCAGCGTGGGGGGAGCGCATGAAGCTTTCTTT
TRBJ1-2 | NA | TRBV2 | NA | CASATGFDYGYTF | TGTGCCAGTGCCACAGGATTTGACTATGGCTACACCTTC
TRBJ2-5 | few | TRBV10-1 | TRBD2 | CASSCSGGSKTQYF | TGCGCCAGCAGTTGTAGCGGGGGGTCAAAGACCCAGTACTTC
TRBJ2-1 | NA | TRBV18 | TRBD2 | CASSRNQRDTYNEQFF | TGTGCCAGCTCACGGAACCAGCGGGATACCTACAATGAGCAGTTCTTC
TRBJ1-1 | NA | TRBV19 | TRBD1 | CASSPGGGIKGFF | TGTGCCAGTAGTCCAGGGGGCGGAATAAAAGGTTTCTTT
TRBJ1-1 | NA | TRBV12-5 | NA | CASGRPYGQRNTEAFF | TGTGCTAGTGGCCGACCGTATGGACAGAGGAACACTGAAGCTTTCTTT
TRBJ2-4 | few | TRBV4-1 | TRBD2 | CASSQDGIAGVWLQYF | TGCGCCAGCAGCCAAGATGGGATAGCGGGAGTCTGGCTTCAATACTTC
TRBJ1-2 | NA | TRBV27 | NA | CASSLRGPHYGYTF | TGTGCCAGCAGTTTAAGAGGCCCACACTATGGCTACACCTTC
TRBJ1-1 | NA | TRBV5-1 | NA | CASSSLGATEAFF | TGCGCCAGCAGCTCTTTGGGGGCCACTGAAGCTTTCTTT
TRBJ2-1 | NA | TRBV29-1 | NA | CSVEDRISGGSYNEQFF | TGCAGCGTTGAAGATCGAATAAGCGGAGGATCCTACAATGAGCAGTTCTTC
TRBJ2-1 | NA | TRBV4-2 | NA | CASSRSGNEQFF | TGTGCCAGCAGCCGTAGCGGCAATGAGCAGTTCTTC
TRBJ2-1 | NA | TRBV5-6 | TRBD2 | CASSLEGLAAYNEQFF | TGTGCCAGCAGCTTGGAGGGACTAGCGGCCTACAATGAGCAGTTCTTC
TRBJ2-7 | NA | TRBV19 | NA | CASSSPGIHEQYF | TGTGCCAGTAGTTCTCCAGGTATACACGAGCAGTACTTC
TRBJ1-1 | NA | TRBV29-1 | NA | CSVEADSSIEAFF | TGCAGCGTTGAAGCGGACAGCTCAATTGAAGCTTTCTTT
TRBJ2-2 | NA | TRBV7-3 | TRBD2 | CASSRTSGGTSTGELFF | TGTGCCAGCAGCCGGACTAGCGGGGGGACCTCCACCGGGGAGCTGTTTTTT
TRBJ1-4 | NA | TRBV7-9 | NA | CASSKPPTGWDEKLFF | TGTGCCAGCAGCAAACCCCCGACAGGATGGGATGAAAAACTGTTTTTT
TRBJ1-1 | NA | TRBV29-1 | NA | CSVDYTARGTNTEAFF | TGCAGCGTTGATTATACCGCGAGGGGGACGAACACTGAAGCTTTCTTT
TRBJ1-3 | NA | TRBV13 | TRBD1 | CASSSQGEWSGNTIYF | TGTGCCAGCAGCTCACAGGGGGAATGGTCGGGAAACACCATATATTTT
TRBJ2-1 | NA | TRBV9 | TRBD1 | CASRGQGNEQFF | TGTGCCAGCAGGGGACAGGGGAATGAGCAGTTCTTC
TRBJ1-3 | once | TRBV4-2 | NA | CASSPIQQGSGNTIYF | TGTGCCAGCAGCCCCATCCAACAGGGATCTGGAAACACCATATATTTT
TRBJ1-2 | NA | TRBV6-5 | TRBD1 | CASSPTGGWVYGYTF | TGTGCCAGCAGTCCTACAGGGGGTTGGGTCTATGGCTACACCTTC
TRBJ1-1 | few | TRBV6-1 | TRBD1 | CASSDPGGGLTTEAFF | TGTGCCAGCAGTGACCCAGGGGGCGGCCTGACCACTGAAGCTTTCTTT
TRBJ2-3 | NA | TRBV4-3 | TRBD1 | CASSQGDRGPTDTQYF | TGCGCCAGCAGCCAGGGGGACAGGGGGCCCACAGATACGCAGTATTTT
TRBJ1-1 | NA | TRBV5-1 | NA | CASSLAPGVKSEAFF | TGCGCCAGCAGCTTGGCTCCGGGAGTGAAGTCTGAAGCTTTCTTT
TRBJ1-1 | NA | TRBV2 | NA | CASSAAGRNTEAFF | TGTGCCAGCAGTGCGGCAGGAAGGAACACTGAAGCTTTCTTT
TRBJ2-5 | NA | TRBV5-4 | TRBD1 | CASSATDRGETQYF | TGTGCCAGCAGCGCGACCGACAGGGGGGAGACCCAGTACTTC
TRBJ1-1 | NA | TRBV2 | NA | CASIGDRVGFGAEAFF | TGTGCCAGCATAGGGGATAGGGTTGGTTTTGGCGCTGAAGCTTTCTTT
TRBJ2-1 | NA | TRBV5-6 | NA | CASSLGPTSVGNEQFF | TGTGCCAGCAGCTTGGGGCCGACTAGTGTTGGTAATGAGCAGTTCTTC
TRBJ2-7 | NA | TRBV6-6 | NA | CASSTPAGEQYF | TGTGCCAGCAGCACACCGGCGGGAGAGCAGTACTTC
TRBJ1-2 | NA | TRBV6-5 | NA | CASRADSPLFGYTF | TGTGCCAGCAGGGCAGACAGTCCGCTATTTGGCTACACCTTC
TRBJ1-5 | NA | TRBV30 | NA | CAWSGGNQPQHF | TGTGCCTGGAGCGGCGGTAATCAGCCCCAGCATTTT
TRBJ1-1 | NA | TRBV10-3 | TRBD1 | CAISDTGTGNTEAFF | TGTGCCATCAGTGATACCGGGACAGGGAACACTGAAGCTTTCTTT
TRBJ2-5 | NA | TRBV7-6 | TRBD1 | CASSWTGAETQYF | TGTGCCAGCAGCTGGACAGGGGCGGAGACCCAGTACTTC
TRBJ2-7 | NA | TRBV29-1 | TRBD2 | CSVSGRSYEQYF | TGCAGCGTTAGCGGGAGAAGCTACGAGCAGTACTTC
TRBJ2-5 | NA | TRBV7-2 | NA | CASSLGSGQETQYF | TGTGCCAGCAGCTTAGGTTCGGGACAAGAGACCCAGTACTTC
TRBJ1-2 | NA | TRBV19 | TRBD1 | CASSPPRQGDGYTF | TGTGCCAGTAGCCCCCCGCGACAGGGAGATGGCTACACCTTC
TRBJ2-1 | NA | TRBV9 | TRBD2 | CASSVEAGAYNEQFF | TGTGCCAGCAGCGTAGAAGCGGGGGCCTACAATGAGCAGTTCTTC
TRBJ1-1 | NA | TRBV14 | TRBD1 | CASSPMGQENTEAFF | TGTGCCAGCAGCCCTATGGGACAGGAGAACACTGAAGCTTTCTTT
TRBJ1-2 | NA | TRBV5-1 | NA | CAGSPPWGGRDYGYTF | TGCGCCGGCAGCCCCCCCTGGGGGGGGAGGGATTATGGCTACACCTTC
TRBJ2-4 | NA | TRBV19 | NA | CASSIVQGGQNIQYF | TGTGCCAGTAGTATAGTCCAGGGGGGTCAAAACATTCAGTACTTC
TRBJ1-2 | NA | TRBV9 | TRBD1 | CASSRDSYGYTF | TGTGCCAGCAGCCGGGACAGCTATGGCTACACCTTC